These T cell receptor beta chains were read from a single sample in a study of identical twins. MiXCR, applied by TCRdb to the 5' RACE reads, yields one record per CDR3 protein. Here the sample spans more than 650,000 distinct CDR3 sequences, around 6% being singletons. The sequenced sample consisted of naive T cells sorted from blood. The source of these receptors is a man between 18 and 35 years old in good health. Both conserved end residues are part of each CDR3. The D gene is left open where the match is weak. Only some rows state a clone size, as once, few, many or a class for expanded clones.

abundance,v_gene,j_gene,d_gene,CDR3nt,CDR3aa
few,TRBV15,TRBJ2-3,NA,TGTGCCACCAGCAGAGAGGGGCAGAGAACAGATACGCAGTATTTT,CATSREGQRTDTQYF
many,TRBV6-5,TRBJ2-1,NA,TGTGCCAGCAGAAGAGCAGCAAATGAGCAGTTCTTC,CASRRAANEQFF
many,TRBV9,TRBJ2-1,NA,TGTGCCAGCAGCGTAGGTGGGACTCTCAATGAGCAGTTCTTC,CASSVGGTLNEQFF
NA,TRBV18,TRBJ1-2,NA,TGTGCCAGCTCAGAACAGGGTGCAACTGGCTACACCTTC,CASSEQGATGYTF
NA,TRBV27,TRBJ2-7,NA,TGTGCCAGCAGTTTTTCGGGCCTCTACGAGCAGTACTTC,CASSFSGLYEQYF
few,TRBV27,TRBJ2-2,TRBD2,TGTGCCAGCAGTTTACCTAGCGGGACCCGAAGGACCGGGGAGCTGTTTTTT,CASSLPSGTRRTGELFF
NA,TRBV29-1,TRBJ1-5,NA,TGCAGCGTTGGGATCGGGCAGGGAGGAAATCAGCCCCAGCATTTT,CSVGIGQGGNQPQHF
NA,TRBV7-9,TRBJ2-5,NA,TGTGCCAGCAGCTTAAACAGGCAACAAGAGACCCAGTACTTC,CASSLNRQQETQYF
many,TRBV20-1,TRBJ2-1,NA,TGCAGTGCTCCACTGACTAACCATGAGCAGTTCTTC,CSAPLTNHEQFF
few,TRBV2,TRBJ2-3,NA,TGTGCCAGCAGTGAAGCGCGGTCTTCGATAGGTGGCACAGATACGCAGTATTTT,CASSEARSSIGGTDTQYF
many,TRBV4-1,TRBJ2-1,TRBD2,TGCGCCAGCAGCCCCGGTGCTAGCGGGCTGACCTACAATGAGCAGTTCTTC,CASSPGASGLTYNEQFF
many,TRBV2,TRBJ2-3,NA,TGTGCCAGCAAGAGGTCCCCCCTTTTTGGCACAGATACGCAGTATTTT,CASKRSPLFGTDTQYF
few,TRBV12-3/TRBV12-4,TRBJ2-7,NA,TGTGCCAGCAGTATCCGGACAGACCCCTACGAGCAGTACTTC,CASSIRTDPYEQYF
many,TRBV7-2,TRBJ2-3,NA,TGTGCCAGCAGCCCATCGCGGAGAGGGAGACTCACAGATACGCAGTATTTT,CASSPSRRGRLTDTQYF
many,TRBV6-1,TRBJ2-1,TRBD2,TGTGCCAGCAGCTCTGGACTAGCGGGGGATCTGCAGTTCTTC,CASSSGLAGDLQFF
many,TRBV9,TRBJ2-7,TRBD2,TGTGCCAGCAGCGCTACTAGCGGGAGCACCTACGAGCAGTACTTC,CASSATSGSTYEQYF
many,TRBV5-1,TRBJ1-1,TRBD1,TGCGCCAGCAGTCTCGGACAGGGGGGCATGAACACTGAAGCTTTCTTT,CASSLGQGGMNTEAFF
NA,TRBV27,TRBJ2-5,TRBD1,TGTGCCAGCAGTATCGACAGGGTCCAAGAGACCCAGTACTTC,CASSIDRVQETQYF
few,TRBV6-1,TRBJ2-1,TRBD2,TGTGCCAGCAGTCCGCAAGGAGCGGGAGGGTACAATGAGCAGTTCTTC,CASSPQGAGGYNEQFF
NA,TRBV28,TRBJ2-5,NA,TGTGCCAGCAGTTTTGATGGCAGGGCTTACCAAGAGACCCAGTACTTC,CASSFDGRAYQETQYF
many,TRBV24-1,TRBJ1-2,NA,TGTGCCACCAGCGGGACGGAGGCTTACTATGGCTACACCTTC,CATSGTEAYYGYTF
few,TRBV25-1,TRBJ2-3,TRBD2,TGTGCCAGCAGTGAAATGGCTAGCGGGAGCACAGATACGCAGTATTTT,CASSEMASGSTDTQYF
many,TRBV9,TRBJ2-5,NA,TGTGCCAGCAGCGTAGGAGGCGGGATGGAGACCCAGTACTTC,CASSVGGGMETQYF
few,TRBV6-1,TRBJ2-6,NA,TGTGCCAGCAGTGAAGCCCTCCGCAAGGCTGGGGCCAACGTCCTGACTTTC,CASSEALRKAGANVLTF
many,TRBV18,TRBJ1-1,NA,TGTGCCAGCTCACCAAACAGCGGGAACACTGAAGCTTTCTTT,CASSPNSGNTEAFF
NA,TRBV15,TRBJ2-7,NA,TGTGCCACCAGGGGGGCAGGGGGGTACTACGAGCAGTACTTC,CATRGAGGYYEQYF
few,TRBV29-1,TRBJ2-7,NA,TGCAGCGCCACAACAAGGTCTTACGAGCAGTACTTC,CSATTRSYEQYF
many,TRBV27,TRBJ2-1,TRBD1,TGTGCCAGCAGCCCCGGGACAGGGGTATATGAGCAGTTCTTC,CASSPGTGVYEQFF
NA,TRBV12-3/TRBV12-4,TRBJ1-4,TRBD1,TGTGCCAGCAGCTGGACAGGGGTCGATGAAAAACTGTTTTTT,CASSWTGVDEKLFF
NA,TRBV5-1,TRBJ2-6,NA,TGCGCCAGCAGCGACGGACGGGCCTCTGGGGCCAACGTCCTGACTTTC,CASSDGRASGANVLTF
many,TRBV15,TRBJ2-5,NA,TGTGCCACCAGGAGAGATATAGGAGGGGCTGGGGAGACCCAGTACTTC,CATRRDIGGAGETQYF